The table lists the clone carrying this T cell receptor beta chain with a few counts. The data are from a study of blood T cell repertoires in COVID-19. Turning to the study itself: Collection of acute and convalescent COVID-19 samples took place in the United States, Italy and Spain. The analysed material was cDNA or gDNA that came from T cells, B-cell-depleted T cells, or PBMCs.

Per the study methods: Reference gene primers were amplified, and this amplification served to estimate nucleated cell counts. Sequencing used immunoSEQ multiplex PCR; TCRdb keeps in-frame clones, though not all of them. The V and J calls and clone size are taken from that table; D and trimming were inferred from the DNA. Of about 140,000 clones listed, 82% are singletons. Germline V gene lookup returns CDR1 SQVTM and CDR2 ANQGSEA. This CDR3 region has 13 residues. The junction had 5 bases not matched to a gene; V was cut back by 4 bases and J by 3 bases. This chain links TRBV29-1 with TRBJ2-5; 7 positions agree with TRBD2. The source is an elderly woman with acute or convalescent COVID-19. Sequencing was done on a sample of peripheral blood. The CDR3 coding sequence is TGCAGCGTTGTGATGGGAGGGGAAGAGACCCAGTACTTC. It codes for CSVVMGGEETQYF.